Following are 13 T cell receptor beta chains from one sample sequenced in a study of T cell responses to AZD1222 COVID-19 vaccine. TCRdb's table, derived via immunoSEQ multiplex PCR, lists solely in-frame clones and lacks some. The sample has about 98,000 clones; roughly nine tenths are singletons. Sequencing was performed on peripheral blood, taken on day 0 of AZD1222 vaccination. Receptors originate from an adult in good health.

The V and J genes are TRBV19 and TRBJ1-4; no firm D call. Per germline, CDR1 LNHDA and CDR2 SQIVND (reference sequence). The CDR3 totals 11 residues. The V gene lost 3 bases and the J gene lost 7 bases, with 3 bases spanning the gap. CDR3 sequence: CASSIAEKLFF. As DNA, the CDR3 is TGTGCCAGTAGTATCGCTGAAAAACTGTTTTTT.

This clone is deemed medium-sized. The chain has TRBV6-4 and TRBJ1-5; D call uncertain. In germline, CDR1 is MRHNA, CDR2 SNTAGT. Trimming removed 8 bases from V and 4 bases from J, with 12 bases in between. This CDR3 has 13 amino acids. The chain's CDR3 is CASFDQVNQPQHF. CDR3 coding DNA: TGTGCCAGCTTCGACCAGGTTAATCAGCCCCAGCATTTT.

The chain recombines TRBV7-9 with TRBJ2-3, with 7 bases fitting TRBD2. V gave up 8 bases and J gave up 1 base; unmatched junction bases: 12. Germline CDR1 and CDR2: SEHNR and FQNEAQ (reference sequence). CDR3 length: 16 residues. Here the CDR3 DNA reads TGTGCCAGCCGGGATTCGCGGGAGTCCCGCACAGATACGCAGTATTTT. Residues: CASRDSRESRTDTQYF. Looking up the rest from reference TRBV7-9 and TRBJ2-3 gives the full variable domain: DTGVSQNPRHKITKRGQNVTFRCDPISEHNRLYWYRQTLGQGPEFLTYFQNEAQLEKSRLLSDRFSAERPKGSFSTLEIQRTEQGDSAMYLCASRDSRESRTDTQYFGPGTRLTVL.

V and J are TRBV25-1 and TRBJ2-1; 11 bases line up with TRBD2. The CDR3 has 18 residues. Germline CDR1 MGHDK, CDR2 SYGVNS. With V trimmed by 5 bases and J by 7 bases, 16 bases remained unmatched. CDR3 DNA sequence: TGTGCCAGCAGTCCCCCCCCCAGACTAGCGGGGATAAAAAATGAGCAGTTCTTC. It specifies CASSPPPRLAGIKNEQFF.

The CDR3: CASSIMGQVNQPQHF. The CDR3 DNA reads as TGTGCCAGTAGTATTATGGGACAAGTCAATCAGCCCCAGCATTTT. The chain links TRBV19 to TRBJ1-5; D possibly corresponds to TRBD1 (6 bases). Germline V gene data show CDR1 as LNHDA and CDR2 as SQIVND (reference sequence). There are 15 residues in the CDR3. Trimming cost V 3 bases and J 3 bases, with 12 bases left between them.

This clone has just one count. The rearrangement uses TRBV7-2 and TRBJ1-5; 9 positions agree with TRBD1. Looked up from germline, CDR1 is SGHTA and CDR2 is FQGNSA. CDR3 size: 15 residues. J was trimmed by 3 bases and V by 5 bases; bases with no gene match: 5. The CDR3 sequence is CASSPGQGFNQPQHF. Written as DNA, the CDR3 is TGTGCCAGCAGCCCGGGACAGGGCTTCAATCAGCCCCAGCATTTT.

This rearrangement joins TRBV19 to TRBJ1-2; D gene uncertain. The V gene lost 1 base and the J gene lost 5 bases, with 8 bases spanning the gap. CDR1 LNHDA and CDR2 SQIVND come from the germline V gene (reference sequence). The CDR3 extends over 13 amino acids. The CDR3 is CASSIGEEYGYTF. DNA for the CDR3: TGTGCCAGTAGTATAGGGGAAGAGTATGGCTACACCTTC.

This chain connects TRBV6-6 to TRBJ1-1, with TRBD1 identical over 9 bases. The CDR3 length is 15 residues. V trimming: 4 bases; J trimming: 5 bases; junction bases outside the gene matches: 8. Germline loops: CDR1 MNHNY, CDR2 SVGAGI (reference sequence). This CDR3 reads CASSSVDRGVTEAFF. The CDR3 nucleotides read TGTGCCAGCAGTTCAGTAGACAGGGGGGTGACTGAAGCTTTCTTT.

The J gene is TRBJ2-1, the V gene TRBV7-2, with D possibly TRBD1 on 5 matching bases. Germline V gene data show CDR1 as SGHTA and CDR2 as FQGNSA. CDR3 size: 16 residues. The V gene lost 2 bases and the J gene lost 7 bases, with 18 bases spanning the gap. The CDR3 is CASSLKLGLVQNEQFF. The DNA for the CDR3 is TGTGCCAGCAGCTTAAAATTGGGGCTAGTCCAGAATGAGCAGTTCTTC.

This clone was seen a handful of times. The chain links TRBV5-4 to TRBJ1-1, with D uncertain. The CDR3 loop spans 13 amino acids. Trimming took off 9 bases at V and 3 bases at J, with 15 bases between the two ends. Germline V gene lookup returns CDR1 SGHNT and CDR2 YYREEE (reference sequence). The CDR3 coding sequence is TGTGCCACCAAGCCGGGATTAGACACTGAAGCTTTCTTT. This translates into CATKPGLDTEAFF.

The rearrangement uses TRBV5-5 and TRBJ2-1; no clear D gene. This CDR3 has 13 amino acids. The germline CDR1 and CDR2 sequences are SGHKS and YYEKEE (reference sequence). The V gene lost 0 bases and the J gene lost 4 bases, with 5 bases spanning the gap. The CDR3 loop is CASSLVQYNEQFF. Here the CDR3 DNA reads TGTGCCAGCAGCTTGGTTCAGTACAATGAGCAGTTCTTC.

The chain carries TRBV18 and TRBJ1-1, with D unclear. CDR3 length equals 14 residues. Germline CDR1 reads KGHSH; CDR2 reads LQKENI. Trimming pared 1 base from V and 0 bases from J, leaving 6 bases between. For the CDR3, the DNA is TGTGCCAGCTCACCACAGAGACTGAACACTGAAGCTTTCTTT. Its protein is CASSPQRLNTEAFF.

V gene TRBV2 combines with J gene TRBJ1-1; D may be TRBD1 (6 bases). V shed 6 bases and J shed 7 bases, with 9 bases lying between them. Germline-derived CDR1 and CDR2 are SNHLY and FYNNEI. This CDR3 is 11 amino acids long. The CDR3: CASRGAIEAFF. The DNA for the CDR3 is TGTGCCAGCAGGGGGGCCATTGAAGCTTTCTTT.